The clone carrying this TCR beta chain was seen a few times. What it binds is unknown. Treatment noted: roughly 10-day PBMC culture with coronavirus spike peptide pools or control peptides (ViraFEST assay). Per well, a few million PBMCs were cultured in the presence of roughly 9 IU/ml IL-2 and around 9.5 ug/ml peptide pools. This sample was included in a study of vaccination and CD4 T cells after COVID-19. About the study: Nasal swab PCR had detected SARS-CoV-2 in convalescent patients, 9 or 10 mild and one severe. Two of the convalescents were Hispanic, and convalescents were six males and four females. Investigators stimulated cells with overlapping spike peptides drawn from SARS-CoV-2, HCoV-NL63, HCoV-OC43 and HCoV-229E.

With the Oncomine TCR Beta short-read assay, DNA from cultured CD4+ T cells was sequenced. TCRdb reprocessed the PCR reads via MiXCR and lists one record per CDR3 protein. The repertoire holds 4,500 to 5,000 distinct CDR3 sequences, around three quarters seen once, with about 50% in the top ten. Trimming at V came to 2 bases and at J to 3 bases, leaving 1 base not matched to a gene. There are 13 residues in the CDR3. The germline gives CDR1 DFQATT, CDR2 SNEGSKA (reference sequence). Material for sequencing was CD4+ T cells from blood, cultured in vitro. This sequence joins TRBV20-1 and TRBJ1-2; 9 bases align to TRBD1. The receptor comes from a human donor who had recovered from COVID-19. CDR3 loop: CSARRDRDYGYTF. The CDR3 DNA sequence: TGCAGTGCTAGAAGGGACAGGGACTATGGCTACACCTTC.